A selection of T cell receptor beta chains follows, all from one sample in a study of blood T cell repertoires in COVID-19. Assay: immunoSEQ multiplex PCR; the TCRdb copy retains only in-frame clones and omits some. The sample holds 150,000 to 200,000 clones; 79% are singletons and the top ten take over 15%. Sequencing used PBMCs or T cells enriched from blood (not recorded which). The receptors come from a woman aged 70-85 years in a cohort exposed to, infected with or recovered from COVID-19 (not recorded which). Both conserved end residues are part of each CDR3. A D gene is named only where the DNA matches it firmly. Clone size is not always given. Where it is, it says once, few, many or a class for expanded clones.

-	once	TRBV5-8	14	TRBJ1-3	TGTGCCAGCAGCTTGGACGGCGTGACTGACACCATATATTTT	CASSLDGVTDTIYF
-	few	TRBV12-3/TRBV12-4	12	TRBJ1-5	TGTGCCAGCAGTTTTATTAATCAGCCCCAGCATTTT	CASSFINQPQHF
-	once	TRBV7-2	14	TRBJ1-6	TGTGCCAGCAGCACAAGGGGGACCAATTCACCCCTCCACTTT	CASSTRGTNSPLHF
TRBD2	-	TRBV20-1	17	TRBJ2-1	TGCAGTGCTAGTTTTCTTGGAGCGGGAGGCAGGCGGAGGGAGCAGTTCTTC	CSASFLGAGGRRREQFF
TRBD1	few	TRBV5-1	15	TRBJ2-7	TGCGCCAGCAGCTCGAGACAGGGGCAAGGCTACGAGCAGTACTTC	CASSSRQGQGYEQYF
-	-	TRBV28	16	TRBJ2-7	TGTGCCAGTACGCCCGCCGGACAAATTACTTCCTACGAGCAGTACTTC	CASTPAGQITSYEQYF
TRBD1	-	TRBV27	14	TRBJ1-1	TGTGCCAGCAGTCCCTGGACAGGGGGCACTGAAGCTTTCTTT	CASSPWTGGTEAFF
-	-	TRBV11-2	14	TRBJ1-4	TGTGCCAGCAGCCATGGGCAGACAGAAGAAAAACTGTTTTTT	CASSHGQTEEKLFF
-	-	TRBV11-3	16	TRBJ2-7	TGTGCCAGCAGCTCCTACGGCTTCCGGGACTTCGGAGAGCAGTACTTC	CASSSYGFRDFGEQYF
-	-	TRBV28	12	TRBJ1-2	TGTGCCAGCAGCCTTGTCCGCTATGGCTACACCTTC	CASSLVRYGYTF
TRBD1	-	TRBV10-1	15	TRBJ1-2	TGCGCCAGCAGTGAAAGTAGCCAGGGGGCTTCTGGCTACACCTTC	CASSESSQGASGYTF
-	-	TRBV2	13	TRBJ2-1	TGTGCCAGCTATTCGGGAGTTCGGAATGAGCAGTTCTTC	CASYSGVRNEQFF
TRBD2	few	TRBV7-9	17	TRBJ2-2	TGTGCCAGCAGCACTAGCGGGGGAAGGGCTTACACCGGGGAGCTGTTTTTT	CASSTSGGRAYTGELFF
TRBD2	-	TRBV6-2/TRBV6-3	17	TRBJ2-3	TGTGCCAGCAGTTACCGAGCGGGAGGGATTCGCACAGATACGCAGTATTTT	CASSYRAGGIRTDTQYF
TRBD1	-	TRBV6-5	14	TRBJ1-2	TGTGCCAGCAGTCGGACAGGGGGCGACTATGGCTACACCTTC	CASSRTGGDYGYTF
TRBD2	once	TRBV3-1/TRBV3-2	18	TRBJ2-1	TGTGCCAGCAGCCAAGAAGGGCTAGCGGGAGGTCAGGGCAATGAGCAGTTCTTC	CASSQEGLAGGQGNEQFF
-	-	TRBV15	12	TRBJ1-4	TGTGCCACCAGCAGAGACAGTGAAAAACTGTTTTTT	CATSRDSEKLFF
-	-	TRBV19	14	TRBJ2-7	TGTGCCAGTAGTATAGGAAGTCAGCGGTACGAGCAGTACTTC	CASSIGSQRYEQYF
-	-	TRBV5-4	15	TRBJ1-2	TGTGCCAGCAGCTTGAGTCGGGATCTCTCCTATGGCTACACCTTC	CASSLSRDLSYGYTF
-	-	TRBV6-5	10	TRBJ1-2	TGTGCCAGCAGTTCATTCGGGAAGGCCTTC	CASSSFGKAF
TRBD2	-	TRBV6-2/TRBV6-3	14	TRBJ2-1	TGTGCCAGCAGTAGCGGCGGGGGATACAATGAGCAGTTCTTC	CASSSGGGYNEQFF
-	-	TRBV28	12	TRBJ2-1	TGTGCCAGCAGTTTACCTCACAATGAGCAGTTCTTC	CASSLPHNEQFF
-	once	TRBV28	16	TRBJ1-1	TGTGCCAGCAGTTTATTCGGGGGGTCGGGCGGCACTGAAGCTTTCTTT	CASSLFGGSGGTEAFF
-	-	TRBV4-3	13	TRBJ1-5	TGCGCCAGCAGCCCTGACGGGGATCAGCCCCAGCATTTT	CASSPDGDQPQHF
TRBD1	few	TRBV19	14	TRBJ1-3	TGTGCCTCAAGGGGGCATGGCTCTGGAAACACCATATATTTT	CASRGHGSGNTIYF
TRBD2	once	TRBV15	15	TRBJ2-5	TGTGCCACCAGCAGAGGACTAGCGGAACAAGAGACCCAGTACTTC	CATSRGLAEQETQYF
-	-	TRBV7-9	14	TRBJ1-1	TGTGCCAGCAGCACCGGGACACCTAACACTGAAGCTTTCTTT	CASSTGTPNTEAFF
TRBD1	-	TRBV6-6	14	TRBJ2-5	TGTGCCAGCAGGAAGGACAGGGACCAAGAGACCCAGTACTTC	CASRKDRDQETQYF
TRBD1	-	TRBV28	14	TRBJ2-7	TGTGCCAGCAGTTTATGGGACAGGGGTAACGAGCAGTACTTC	CASSLWDRGNEQYF
-	-	TRBV28	18	TRBJ1-4	TGTGCCAGCAGTTTTGTCTCGGGCAGGGGTCTTACTAATGAAAAACTGTTTTTT	CASSFVSGRGLTNEKLFF
TRBD2	-	TRBV4-3	20	TRBJ2-3	TGCGCCAGCAGCCAAGAGGGGGAGGTGACTAGCGGGAGTATTCCAGATACGCAGTATTTT	CASSQEGEVTSGSIPDTQYF
-	-	TRBV5-6	15	TRBJ1-5	TGTGCCAGCAGCCACCGATCGGGGGTAAATCAGCCCCAGCATTTT	CASSHRSGVNQPQHF
-	-	TRBV19	11	TRBJ1-3	TGTGCCAGCCCCCGCTGTGACTCCTTATATTTT	CASPRCDSLYF
-	once	TRBV28	14	TRBJ1-2	TGTGCCAGCAGCCTAATACAGGGTAACTATGGCTACACCTTC	CASSLIQGNYGYTF
-	-	TRBV3-1/TRBV3-2	14	TRBJ1-1	TGTGCCAGCAGCCAAGGAGGAGGGAACACTGAAGCCTTCTTT	CASSQGGGNTEAFF
-	-	TRBV10-3	16	TRBJ2-7	TGTGCCATCAGTGGGACCGGGGGTGAGATCCGCTACGAGCAGTACTTC	CAISGTGGEIRYEQYF
-	-	TRBV3-1/TRBV3-2	15	TRBJ2-5	TGTGCCAGCAGCCAAGCCGGACACCCCCAAGAGACCCAGTACTTC	CASSQAGHPQETQYF
-	-	TRBV5-1	15	TRBJ2-7	TGCGCCAGCAGCTTGCAGACAGGGAGGCAATACGAGCAGTACTTC	CASSLQTGRQYEQYF
-	-	TRBV28	15	TRBJ2-7	TGTGCCAGCAGTCCTGGGGCCTCAGGCACCTACGAGCAGTACTTC	CASSPGASGTYEQYF
-	-	TRBV11-3	15	TRBJ2-1	TGTGCCAGCAGCTTAGCTGGACAGACCTACAATGAGCAGTTCTTC	CASSLAGQTYNEQFF
TRBD2	-	TRBV7-7	15	TRBJ2-2	TGTGCTAGCAGTAGATCGGGACTAGCCACCGGGGAGCTGTTTTTT	CASSRSGLATGELFF
-	-	TRBV28	15	TRBJ2-2	TGTGCCAGCAGGTCTGGAGGGGTTAGGGCCGGGGAGCTGTTTTTT	CASRSGGVRAGELFF
TRBD2	-	TRBV3-1/TRBV3-2	17	TRBJ2-1	TGTGCCAGCAGCCCGCCTCCGGGGCGGGAGAGGGAGAATGAGCAGTTCTTC	CASSPPPGRERENEQFF
TRBD1	-	TRBV5-1	16	TRBJ2-7	TGCGCCAGCAGCTTTCTCCCGTCCGGGACAGGAGACGAGCAGTACTTC	CASSFLPSGTGDEQYF
-	-	TRBV7-8	14	TRBJ1-1	TGTGCCAGCAGCTCCCCCGTGGGGAGCGCTGAAGCTTTCTTT	CASSSPVGSAEAFF
-	-	TRBV10-3	14	TRBJ2-3	TGTGCCATCAGTGAGTCCATCGGTACAGATACGCAGTATTTT	CAISESIGTDTQYF
TRBD1	-	TRBV6-5	14	TRBJ2-7	TGTGCCAGCAGAGCGACAGGGGGTGCCTACGAGCAGTACTTC	CASRATGGAYEQYF
-	-	TRBV6-2/TRBV6-3	16	TRBJ2-3	TGTGCCAGCAGTGGGAACATGGGAGTCTCAAGGGATACGCAGTATTTT	CASSGNMGVSRDTQYF
-	-	TRBV6-1	14	TRBJ1-2	TGTGCCAGCAGTGAAACCGGGGGTAGCGTAGGCTACACCTTC	CASSETGGSVGYTF
-	-	TRBV27	17	TRBJ1-2	TGTGCCAGCAGTTTATCAGGACAGACGACCAGGGGCTATGGCTACACCTTC	CASSLSGQTTRGYGYTF
-	-	TRBV7-2	12	TRBJ2-5	TGTGCCAGCAGCTTTCCTGGAGGGACCCAGTACTTC	CASSFPGGTQYF
-	-	TRBV6-1	15	TRBJ2-2	TGTGCCAGCAGTGAAGAGGGGATAGGGGCCGGGGAGCTGTTTTTT	CASSEEGIGAGELFF